The 29 T cell receptor beta chains reported below all come from one sample, sequenced in a study of blood T cell repertoires in COVID-19. Clones were sequenced by immunoSEQ multiplex PCR, and TCRdb holds only the in-frame ones, with some missing. This sample has some 69,000 clones, with over 80% found just once. The source material was peripheral blood. These receptors originate from a woman in her sixties or seventies with acute or convalescent COVID-19.

This clone was seen only a few times. V usage is TRBV5-5 and J usage is TRBJ1-1; 10 nucleotides match TRBD1. The V gene end was trimmed by 4 bases and the J gene end by 3 bases; junction bases not matched to a gene: 9. Germline V gene sequence: CDR1 SGHKS, CDR2 YYEKEE (reference sequence). The CDR3 extends over 16 amino acids. CDR3 sequence (DNA): TGTGCCAGCAGCCCCGGACAGGGGGTCTCGGACACTGAAGCTTTCTTT. It codes for CASSPGQGVSDTEAFF.

In DNA form, the CDR3 reads TGTGCCACCAGTGAAGGGGCGAACTATGGCTACACCTTC. Its translation: CATSEGANYGYTF. The rearrangement uses TRBV24-1 and TRBJ1-2, with D maybe TRBD1 (5 bases). CDR1 is KGHDR and CDR2 is SFDVKD in the germline V gene. The V gene lost 4 bases and the J gene lost 2 bases, with 7 bases spanning the gap. The CDR3 is made up of 13 amino acids.

V gene TRBV6-4 combines with J gene TRBJ2-2, with a possible D match to TRBD2 (6 bases). Trimming stripped 9 bases from V and 3 bases from J, with 17 bases between. The length of the CDR3 is 15 residues. Germline CDR1 reads MRHNA; CDR2 reads SNTAGT. CDR3 coding DNA: TGTGCCAGAGAGGGAGGCAATAGGTACACCGGGGAGCTGTTTTTT. It translates to CAREGGNRYTGELFF.

The CDR3 is CASSLTGGQETQYF. CDR3 coding DNA: TGCGCCAGCAGCTTAACAGGGGGACAAGAGACCCAGTACTTC. V usage is TRBV5-1 and J usage is TRBJ2-5; 8 bases agree with TRBD1. Germline CDR1 reads SGHRS; CDR2 reads YFSETQ. This CDR3 contains 14 residues. V trimming: 2 bases; J trimming: 2 bases; junction bases outside the gene matches: 2. Based on the CDR3 plus reference TRBV5-1 and TRBJ2-5, the full variable domain is KAGVTQTPRYLIKTRGQQVTLSCSPISGHRSVSWYQQTPGQGLQFLFEYFSETQRNKGNFPGRFSGRQFSNSRSEMNVSTLELGDSALYLCASSLTGGQETQYFGPGTRLLVL.

The CDR3 sequence: CASSQSESVAGGNTEAFF. The DNA for the CDR3 is TGCGCCAGCAGTCAATCCGAATCAGTAGCAGGGGGGAACACTGAAGCTTTCTTT. The rearrangement joins TRBV23-1 to TRBJ1-1; 7 bases agree with TRBD1. TRBV23-1 is known as an ORF, though its function is uncertain. The ends lost 0 bases at V and 1 base at J; junction bases unmatched: 11. The CDR3 is made up of 18 amino acids.

This chain joins TRBV10-2 and TRBJ1-2, with TRBD1 matching 8 bases. V shed 1 base, J shed 3 bases, and the junction held 10 bases outside the gene matches. From germline, CDR1 is WSHSY and CDR2 SAAADI. The CDR3 runs to 17 residues. This chain's CDR3 is CASSEYPDRVYDYGYTF. DNA for the CDR3: TGCGCCAGCAGTGAGTACCCGGACAGGGTGTATGACTATGGCTACACCTTC.

The chain combines TRBV4-1 with TRBJ1-2; no clear D gene. With 1 base removed from V and 0 bases from J, the gap between germline ends came to 9 bases. CDR1 and CDR2 from the germline V gene are MGHRA and YSYEKL. The CDR3 totals 15 residues. Here the CDR3 reads CASSQVAGANYGYTF. The CDR3 region has the DNA TGCGCCAGCAGCCAAGTGGCGGGAGCTAACTATGGCTACACCTTC.

This chain joins TRBV5-8 and TRBJ2-2, with TRBD2 identical over 11 bases. Germline lookup yields CDR1 SGHTS and CDR2 YDEGEE. Germline trimming cut 1 base from V and 4 bases from J; bases unmatched to any gene: 9. This CDR3 is built from 18 residues. The CDR3 bases are TGTGCCAGCAGCTTGTGGTTAGCGGGAGGGCCTGTCACCGGGGAGCTGTTTTTT. Protein sequence: CASSLWLAGGPVTGELFF.

The gene calls are TRBV5-6 and TRBJ1-1; D remains ambiguous. The ends were cut back, 7 bases at V and 0 bases at J, with 10 bases in the middle. Germline loops: CDR1 SGHDT, CDR2 YYEEEE. This CDR3 contains 13 residues. In DNA, the CDR3 is TGTGCCAGCGGAAAGGACTTGAACACTGAAGCTTTCTTT. Residues: CASGKDLNTEAFF.

The chain has TRBV5-1 and TRBJ2-2; 10 bases line up with TRBD2. The ends lost 4 bases at V and 2 bases at J; junction bases unmatched: 14. Germline V gene data show CDR1 as SGHRS and CDR2 as YFSETQ. The CDR3 extends over 19 amino acids. The CDR3 loop reads CASSPGWGLAPKNTGELFF. The DNA for the CDR3 is TGCGCCAGCAGCCCCGGTTGGGGACTAGCGCCGAAAAACACCGGGGAGCTGTTTTTT.

The chain employs TRBV19 and TRBJ1-6; no clear D. CDR1 is LNHDA and CDR2 is SQIVND in the germline V gene (reference sequence). The CDR3 is made up of 16 amino acids. V lost 2 bases to trimming and J lost 12 bases, with 20 bases between them. CDR3 sequence: CASSISVEGPGRPLHF. The CDR3 DNA reads as TGTGCCAGTAGTATATCAGTGGAGGGCCCGGGTCGACCCCTCCACTTT.

J is TRBJ2-2 and V is TRBV30; 8 nucleotides match TRBD2. Germline-derived CDR1 and CDR2 are GTSNPN and SVGIG (reference sequence). The CDR3 covers 15 residues. V lost 0 bases, J lost 0 bases, and 0 bases stayed unmatched. CDR3: CAWSVAGANTGELFF. The CDR3 DNA sequence: TGTGCCTGGAGTGTAGCGGGAGCGAACACCGGGGAGCTGTTTTTT.

In this sample, this clone turned up once. CDR3 nucleotide sequence: TGTGCCAGCAGCCCAGGGTTGGGGGCTGGCAATCAGCCCCAGCATTTT. It is translated as CASSPGLGAGNQPQHF. This chain joins TRBV7-8 and TRBJ1-5; TRBD1 is a possible D gene (6 bases). Trimming removed 5 bases from V and 2 bases from J, with 16 bases in between. CDR1 SGHVS and CDR2 FQNEAQ come from the germline V gene. CDR3 length: 16 residues.

This clone was recorded a few times. The V and J genes are TRBV18 and TRBJ1-1, with 7 bases lining up with TRBD1. V lost 10 bases, J lost 1 base, and 12 bases stayed unmatched. The CDR3 consists of 15 residues. Germline V gene lookup returns CDR1 KGHSH and CDR2 LQKENI. As DNA, the CDR3 is TGTGCCACGACTATCCAGGGGGTGACGAACACTGAAGCTTTCTTT. Protein product: CATTIQGVTNTEAFF.

This chain joins TRBV6-5 and TRBJ2-7; D remains unclear. CDR1 is MNHEY, CDR2 SVGAGI, per germline. The CDR3 totals 11 residues. V gave up 8 bases and J gave up 3 bases, with 8 bases separating them. The CDR3 loop is CASAALYEQYF. CDR3 coding DNA: TGTGCCAGCGCAGCGCTCTACGAGCAGTACTTC.

The rearrangement uses TRBV7-9 and TRBJ2-7; the match to TRBD2 covers 7 bases. CDR3 size: 15 residues. V lost 2 bases to trimming and J lost 7 bases; unmatched junction nucleotides: 11. Germline V gene lookup returns CDR1 SEHNR and CDR2 FQNEAQ (reference sequence). CDR3 loop: CASSLSAGTPGEQYF. DNA for the CDR3: TGTGCCAGCAGCTTATCAGCGGGGACTCCGGGGGAGCAGTACTTC. Drawing the rest from reference TRBV7-9 and TRBJ2-7, the complete variable domain is DTGVSQNPRHKITKRGQNVTFRCDPISEHNRLYWYRQTLGQGPEFLTYFQNEAQLEKSRLLSDRFSAERPKGSFSTLEIQRTEQGDSAMYLCASSLSAGTPGEQYFGPGTRLTVT.

The chain combines TRBV29-1 with TRBJ1-6; weak D call: TRBD1 (5 bases). Germline V lookup: CDR1 SQVTM, CDR2 ANQGSEA. V lost 6 bases, J lost 5 bases, and 11 bases lay in between. CDR3 length: 13 amino acids. As DNA, the CDR3 is TGCAGCGTGAGACAGACCGATAATTCACCCCTCCACTTT. This gives the protein CSVRQTDNSPLHF.

The chain is built from TRBV18 and TRBJ2-7; TRBD1 matches at 12 bases. With V trimmed by 0 bases and J by 5 bases, 2 bases remained unmatched. CDR3 length equals 15 residues. Germline CDR1 and CDR2: KGHSH and LQKENI. The CDR3 DNA is TGTGCCAGCTCACCACCGGGACAGGGGGCGGACGAGCAGTACTTC. The encoded protein is CASSPPGQGADEQYF.

The chain uses TRBV10-1 and TRBJ1-1; TRBD1 agrees at 7 bases. Germline values: CDR1 WNHNN, CDR2 SYGVQD (reference sequence). The CDR3 runs 17 residues. J lost 5 bases, V lost 0 bases, and 12 bases had no gene match. The CDR3 region is CASSESAGQGGRTEAFF. The CDR3 DNA follows: TGCGCCAGCAGTGAGTCGGCGGGACAAGGGGGCAGGACTGAAGCTTTCTTT.

This clone was seen just once. This sequence joins TRBV29-1 and TRBJ1-1; 9 positions match TRBD1. Germline CDR1 SQVTM, CDR2 ANQGSEA. The J segment lost 10 bases and the V segment lost 2 bases, leaving 8 bases of the junction unmatched. The CDR3 length is 13 residues. The CDR3, as DNA: TGCAGCGTTGAATTACAGGGGGCGGGGGTAGCTTTCTTT. Protein product: CSVELQGAGVAFF.

This chain links TRBV28 with TRBJ2-3; 9 nucleotides line up with TRBD2. Germline values: CDR1 MDHEN, CDR2 SYDVKM. V was clipped by 4 bases and J by 2 bases; unmatched bases: 10. The CDR3 covers 17 residues. As DNA, the CDR3 is TGTGCCAGCAGTTCTCGAAAGCGGGGGGCCTTCACAGATACGCAGTATTTT. It translates to CASSSRKRGAFTDTQYF.

This chain links TRBV27 with TRBJ1-1; D may be TRBD1 (6 bases). CDR1 is MNHEY, CDR2 SMNVEV, per germline (reference sequence). Between the trimmed V and J ends, which lost 5 bases and 3 bases, there was a span of 13 bases. The CDR3 consists of 14 residues. CDR3 sequence: CASSPTGWYTEAFF. The CDR3 DNA reads as TGTGCCAGCAGTCCTACAGGGTGGTACACTGAAGCTTTCTTT.

The sample holds a few counts of this clone. This CDR3 is CASSAQGSLYGYTF. The CDR3 DNA follows: TGTGCCAGCAGTGCCCAGGGTTCGCTCTATGGCTACACCTTC. The chain links TRBV25-1 to TRBJ1-2; TRBD1 might be the D (5 bases). This CDR3 region has 14 residues. V was shortened by 4 bases and J by 4 bases, with 13 bases between the two germline ends. Germline CDR1 and CDR2: MGHDK and SYGVNS.

V usage is TRBV7-2 and J usage is TRBJ2-3; 9 bases are a match to TRBD2. V was clipped by 3 bases and J by 0 bases; unmatched bases: 4. Looked up from germline, CDR1 is SGHTA and CDR2 is FQGNSA. This CDR3 has 16 residues. CDR3 sequence (DNA): TGTGCCAGCAGCTTCCGAGCGGGGGGAAGCACAGATACGCAGTATTTT. Protein: CASSFRAGGSTDTQYF.

This clone was seen just once. The chain links TRBV28 to TRBJ2-3; 10 positions agree with TRBD2. Germline CDR1 MDHEN, CDR2 SYDVKM. The CDR3 length is 18 residues. V gave up 4 bases and J gave up 2 bases; unmatched junction bases: 12. The chain's CDR3 is CASSSILKRGGNTDTQYF. The DNA for the CDR3 is TGTGCCAGCAGTTCGATCCTCAAGCGGGGGGGAAACACAGATACGCAGTATTTT.

The chain combines TRBV10-2 with TRBJ2-3; TRBD2 matches at 10 bases. V dropped 6 bases and J dropped 3; count of bases not matched to a gene: 3. The germline CDR1 and CDR2 sequences are WSHSY and SAAADI. The CDR3 spans 14 residues. The CDR3, as DNA: TGCGCCAGCAGCGGGACTAGCGTAACAGATACGCAGTATTTT. Residues: CASSGTSVTDTQYF.

The chain links TRBV6-6 to TRBJ1-2, with 9 bases lining up with TRBD1. Trimming removed 5 bases from V and 0 bases from J; junction bases left unmatched: 13. CDR1 is MNHNY, CDR2 SVGAGI, per germline (reference sequence). The CDR3 runs to 18 residues. CDR3 amino acids: CASSPYSGTGPSNYGYTF. Here the CDR3 DNA reads TGTGCCAGCAGTCCTTACTCCGGGACAGGGCCCTCTAACTATGGCTACACCTTC.

The chain joins TRBV10-2 to TRBJ1-2; D might be TRBD1 (5 bases). CDR3 length: 13 residues. Germline V lookup: CDR1 WSHSY, CDR2 SAAADI. V gave up 4 bases and J gave up 8 bases, with 14 bases separating them. The CDR3 reads CASSAWGVGGYTF. CDR3 nucleotide sequence: TGCGCCAGCAGTGCGTGGGGGGTTGGCGGCTACACCTTC.

The V gene is TRBV6-5, the J gene TRBJ1-5; tentative D call: TRBD1 (6 bases). The CDR3 runs 13 residues. Per the germline V gene, CDR1 is MNHEY and CDR2 is SVGAGI. The germline V and J ends were trimmed by 5 bases and 9 bases, with 14 bases remaining between them. CDR3 sequence (DNA): TGTGCCAGCAGTAACAGGGAGGGGGTGCCCCAGCATTTT. This sequence encodes CASSNREGVPQHF.